This T cell receptor (beta chain) was identified during a study of blood T cells in healthy people across ages. The second PCR ran roughly 7 to 11 cycles with a sample-barcoded 5' primer and J-beta primers. Each CDR3 protein gets one entry after TCRdb re-called the 5' RACE reads with MiXCR. The repertoire holds about 760,000 distinct CDR3 sequences, with 56% as singletons. The CDR3 covers 18 residues. Germline V gene lookup returns CDR1 SGDLS and CDR2 YYNGEE. V shed 7 bases and J 0 bases; nucleotides not matched to a gene: 11. This clonotype was counted once. This TCR derives from a man between 35 and 55 years old in good health. This chain connects TRBV9 to TRBJ2-6, with TRBD1 identical over 9 bases. Sample: blood. CDR3 DNA sequence: TGTGCCAGCTCCTGTCCGGGACAGGGCCGCTCTGGGGCCAACGTCCTGACTTTC. Translating it yields CASSCPGQGRSGANVLTF.